The T cell receptor beta chain described here comes from a study of CD8+CD57+ T cells in acquired aplastic anemia. The CDR3 spans 15 residues. CDR1 and CDR2 from the germline V gene are SGHRS and YFSETQ. In regard to this clonotype: One end of the junction is discordant with germline, which a read error may explain.

The template for TCR beta VDJ and CDR3 sequence profiling was genomic DNA. TCRdb itself ran the reads through MiXCR, one entry per CDR3 protein. The table includes a few hundred thousand distinct CDR3 sequences, 55% to 75% detected once. The specimen sequenced was sorted CD4+, CD8+, or CD8+CD57+ T cells (not recorded which) from PBMCs. The V and J genes are TRBV5-1 and TRBJ1-6; unclear D gene. The source is a human donor in good health, serving as a control. As DNA, the CDR3 is TGTGCCAGCAGCAGCGCAGGCAGGAAAAGATCACCCCTCCACTTT. It encodes CASSSAGRKRSPLHF.